Below, 9 T cell receptor beta chains from the same sample are listed, as sequenced in a study of blood T cell repertoires in COVID-19. Produced via immunoSEQ multiplex PCR; TCRdb's table is partial and in-frame only. This sample has 150,000 to 200,000 clones, with around 80% found just once. Sequences were obtained from peripheral blood. These receptors were collected from a woman of 80 years or more with acute or convalescent COVID-19.

The chain is built from TRBV12-5 and TRBJ1-6; the match to TRBD1 covers 11 bases. From germline, CDR1 is LGHNT and CDR2 FRNRAP. V shed 2 bases, J shed 9 bases, and the junction held 12 bases outside the gene matches. This CDR3 region has 18 residues. DNA for the CDR3: TGTGCTAGTGGTTTGTCCACACCCGGGACAGGGGGGGGTTCACCCCTCCACTTT. The encoded protein is CASGLSTPGTGGGSPLHF.

The chain recombines TRBV9 with TRBJ1-1; tentative D call: TRBD1 (6 bases). The CDR3 has 15 amino acids. Trimming took 4 bases from V and 4 from J, leaving 17 bases between them. CDR1 and CDR2 (germline): SGDLS, YYNGEE. DNA of the CDR3: TGTGCCAGCAGCAAGCGCCAGGGGATCGGCACTGAAGCTTTCTTT. It yields the protein CASSKRQGIGTEAFF.

There are many counts of this clone. This chain connects TRBV3-1 (or the pseudogene TRBV3-2) to TRBJ1-2, with D perhaps matching TRBD1 (5 bases). The CDR3 extends over 12 amino acids. With 1 base removed from V and 7 bases from J, the gap between germline ends came to 7 bases. Germline V gene lookup returns CDR1 LGHDT and CDR2 YNNKEL (reference sequence). The CDR3 sequence: CASSQAGSGYTF. For the CDR3, the DNA is TGTGCCAGCAGCCAAGCAGGGTCTGGCTACACCTTC.

CDR3 region: CASSLVGGMNTEAFF. DNA for the CDR3: TGCGCCAGCAGCTTGGTGGGGGGGATGAACACTGAAGCTTTCTTT. The rearrangement links TRBV5-1 to TRBJ1-1; D possibly corresponds to TRBD1 (5 bases). Per germline, CDR1 SGHRS and CDR2 YFSETQ. V lost 0 bases, J lost 0 bases, and 9 bases lay in between. The CDR3 runs 15 residues.

This clone was recorded once. The chain uses TRBV6-6 and TRBJ2-7; no clear D gene. Germline CDR1 reads MNHNY; CDR2 reads SVGAGI (reference sequence). The CDR3 covers 14 residues. V was pared by 0 bases and J by 5 bases, with 11 bases between. The CDR3, as DNA: TGTGCCAGCAGTTACTCGCGGTCTCGGCACGAGCAGTACTTC. Translating gives CASSYSRSRHEQYF.

This clone occurred many times. This chain connects TRBV5-8 to TRBJ2-3; the D is unclear. Trimming stripped 0 bases from V and 2 bases from J, with 10 bases between. Germline CDR1 reads SGHTS; CDR2 reads YDEGEE. This CDR3 has 15 residues. CDR3 loop: CASSLDISATDTQYF. The CDR3, as DNA: TGTGCCAGCAGCTTGGACATCTCTGCCACAGATACGCAGTATTTT.

A few counts support this clone. The chain links TRBV5-4 to TRBJ2-3; no clear D gene. V was clipped by 3 bases and J by 4 bases, with 12 bases between them. This CDR3 is built from 14 residues. Germline V gives CDR1 SGHNT, CDR2 YYREEE (reference sequence). The CDR3 loop is CASSWAVPADTQYF. The CDR3 bases are TGTGCCAGCAGCTGGGCCGTTCCCGCAGATACGCAGTATTTT.

V and J are TRBV19 and TRBJ1-4; 7 nucleotides line up with TRBD1. V shed 7 bases and J 8 bases; nucleotides not matched to a gene: 22. Germline CDR1 and CDR2: LNHDA and SQIVND (reference sequence). The CDR3 is 18 residues long. CDR3 nucleotides: TGTGCCAGTAACACCCCGAGGACAGGAACACCCGGTGGGGAAAAACTGTTTTTT. Its translation is CASNTPRTGTPGGEKLFF. The full variable domain, rest sourced from reference TRBV19 and TRBJ1-4, is DGGITQSPKYLFRKEGQNVTLSCEQNLNHDAMYWYRQDPGQGLRLIYYSQIVNDFQKGDIAEGYSVSREKKESFPLTVTSAQKNPTAFYLCASNTPRTGTPGGEKLFFGSGTQLSVL.

A word on this clone: The junction departs from germline at one end; a sequencing error may be responsible. This sequence joins TRBV12-5 and TRBJ2-1; maybe TRBD2 (5 bases). The germline V gene has CDR1 LGHNT and CDR2 FRNRAP. CDR3 size: 12 residues. The DNA for the CDR3 is TGTGCTAGTGGCGCCCACGAGGGTGAGCAGCTCTTC. As protein: CASGAHEGEQLF.